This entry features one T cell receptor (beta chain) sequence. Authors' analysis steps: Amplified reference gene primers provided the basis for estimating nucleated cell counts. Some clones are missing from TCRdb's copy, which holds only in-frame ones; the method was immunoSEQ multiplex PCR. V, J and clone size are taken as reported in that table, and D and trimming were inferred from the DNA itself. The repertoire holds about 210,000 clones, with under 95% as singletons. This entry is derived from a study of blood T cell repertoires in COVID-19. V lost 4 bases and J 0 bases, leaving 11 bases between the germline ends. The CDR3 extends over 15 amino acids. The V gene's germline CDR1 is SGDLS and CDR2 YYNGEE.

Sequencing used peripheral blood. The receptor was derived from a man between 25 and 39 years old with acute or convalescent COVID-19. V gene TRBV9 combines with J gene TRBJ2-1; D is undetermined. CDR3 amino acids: CASSPRFSSYNEQFF. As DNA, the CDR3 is TGTGCCAGCAGCCCTCGCTTCAGCTCCTACAATGAGCAGTTCTTC.